These T cell receptor beta chains were read from a single sample in a study of blood T cell repertoires in COVID-19. Sequencing was performed with immunoSEQ multiplex PCR; in TCRdb, only in-frame clones are kept and a portion is missing. This sample has about 270,000 clones, with about 90% found just once. The sequenced material came from PBMCs or T cells enriched from blood (not recorded which). These TCRs come from a woman aged 25 to 39 with acute COVID-19. Each CDR3 is given with its conserved first and last residue. D genes are given only for firm matches. Part of the rows lack a size; the others show once, few, many or a class for expanded clones.

NA	TRBD2	TRBV5-1	TRBJ2-5	15	TGCGCCAGCAGACCTAGCGGGTATATACAAGAGACCCAGTACTTC	CASRPSGYIQETQYF
NA	NA	TRBV24-1	TRBJ1-1	13	TGTGCCACCAGTGCACACAAGAACACTGAAGCTTTCTTT	CATSAHKNTEAFF
NA	NA	TRBV6-2/TRBV6-3	TRBJ2-1	13	TGTGCCAGCAGTTGGACTAATCGCAATGAGCAGTTCTTC	CASSWTNRNEQFF
NA	TRBD1	TRBV5-1	TRBJ2-2	16	TGCGCCAGCAGCTTGGAGGCAGGGGGCTTCACCGGGGAGCTGTTTTTT	CASSLEAGGFTGELFF
NA	TRBD1	TRBV12-3/TRBV12-4	TRBJ1-2	13	TGTGCCAGCAGTGGGACAGGGGCGGCGGGCTACACCTTC	CASSGTGAAGYTF
once	NA	TRBV27	TRBJ2-7	14	TGTGCCAGCAGTTTTAACGCCCCAGGAAACAAGGAGTACTTC	CASSFNAPGNKEYF
NA	NA	TRBV11-3	TRBJ2-1	16	TGTGCCAGCAGCCATCTGGAGGACCGCTCCTACAATGAGCAGTTCTTC	CASSHLEDRSYNEQFF
once	NA	TRBV28	TRBJ1-1	12	TGTGCCAGCAGTACACAGGTACCTGAAGCTTTCTTT	CASSTQVPEAFF
NA	NA	TRBV5-4	TRBJ2-3	13	TGTGCCAGCAGCTTGGAAGGGGTAGATATGCAGTATTTT	CASSLEGVDMQYF
NA	TRBD2	TRBV6-5	TRBJ2-7	13	TGTGCCAGCAGCCCGGGGGGGTTAAGCGAGCAGTACTTC	CASSPGGLSEQYF
NA	NA	TRBV5-1	TRBJ2-3	16	TGCGCCAGCAGCTTGGGGGGTAGCGACCTCACAGATACGCAGTATTTT	CASSLGGSDLTDTQYF
NA	NA	TRBV10-2	TRBJ2-1	16	TGCGCCAGCAGTGAGAGCGTCTTGAGCTCCTACAATGAGCAGTTCTTC	CASSESVLSSYNEQFF
NA	TRBD2	TRBV27	TRBJ2-7	16	TGTGCCAGCAGTTTTGGACTAGCGGGAAGTAAGGACGAGCAGTACTTC	CASSFGLAGSKDEQYF
NA	TRBD2	TRBV19	TRBJ2-7	14	TGTGCCAGTAGTACTAGCGGGAGGGCCCCCGAGCAGTACTTC	CASSTSGRAPEQYF
NA	NA	TRBV5-1	TRBJ2-1	15	TGCGCCAGCAGCCCCGACCCGGGCCAGGGCAATGAGCAGTTCTTC	CASSPDPGQGNEQFF
NA	NA	TRBV19	TRBJ2-7	14	TGTGCCAGTAAACCCGGGACTGGGGGCTACGAGCAGTACTTC	CASKPGTGGYEQYF
NA	TRBD1	TRBV15	TRBJ1-5	18	TGTGCCACCAGCAGATATTTGTCACAGGGGGCGGGCAATCAGCCCCAGCATTTT	CATSRYLSQGAGNQPQHF
NA	TRBD1	TRBV11-3	TRBJ2-3	17	TGTGCCAGCAGCCGTCAATCGGGACAGGGAGGGACAGATACGCAGTATTTT	CASSRQSGQGGTDTQYF
NA	TRBD1	TRBV5-5	TRBJ2-2	14	TGTGCCAGCACCCGGACAGGGTTTGCCGGGGAGCTGTTTTTT	CASTRTGFAGELFF
NA	NA	TRBV18	TRBJ1-4	16	TGTGCCAGCTCCTCTTCACCGGGAGGAGTGGGTGAAAAACTGTTTTTT	CASSSSPGGVGEKLFF
NA	NA	TRBV14	TRBJ2-1	17	TGTGCCAGCAGCCAAGATTCTACTAGCTCCTTCTACAATGAGCAGTTCTTC	CASSQDSTSSFYNEQFF
NA	NA	TRBV7-2	TRBJ2-7	12	TGTGCCAGCAGTCCTTTGTCGTACGAGCAGTACTTC	CASSPLSYEQYF
NA	NA	TRBV5-3	TRBJ2-2	15	TGTGCCAGAAAGGTTTTGGCGGGACGGACCGGGGAGCTGTTTTTT	CARKVLAGRTGELFF
NA	TRBD2	TRBV7-3	TRBJ2-3	16	TGTGCCAGCAGCTTATGGGCGGGAGGCTTGGCAGATACGCAGTATTTT	CASSLWAGGLADTQYF
NA	NA	TRBV9	TRBJ2-5	14	TGTGCCAGCAGCGTAGCCACGAGCGTGAAGACCCAGTACTTC	CASSVATSVKTQYF
NA	TRBD1	TRBV29-1	TRBJ2-3	14	TGCAGCGCCTTTGAGGGGGCGCTTCCAGATACGCAGTATTTT	CSAFEGALPDTQYF
NA	TRBD1	TRBV19	TRBJ1-6	15	TGTGCCAGTAATCAACCGGGACAGGCGAATTCACCCCTCCACTTT	CASNQPGQANSPLHF
NA	TRBD2	TRBV12-3/TRBV12-4	TRBJ2-5	13	TGTGCCAGCAGCCCGGGGGGCCAAGAGACCCAGTACTTC	CASSPGGQETQYF
NA	TRBD2	TRBV29-1	TRBJ2-3	15	TGCAGCGCTTCTAGCGGTATGGGTGGCACAGATACGCAGTATTTT	CSASSGMGGTDTQYF
NA	TRBD2	TRBV7-2	TRBJ2-6	17	TGTGCCAGCAGCCCGGCGGCGGGGGGCTCTGGGGCCAACGTCCTGACTTTC	CASSPAAGGSGANVLTF
once	TRBD2	TRBV12-3/TRBV12-4	TRBJ2-3	13	TGTGCCAGCAGGGGGACTAGCGGGAATCATCGGTATTTT	CASRGTSGNHRYF
NA	NA	TRBV4-1	TRBJ2-7	13	TGCGCCAGCAGCTCCGTCGGGATTAATGAGCAGTACTTC	CASSSVGINEQYF
NA	NA	TRBV9	TRBJ2-7	15	TGTGCCAGCAGAGAGGGATTCCTAAGGCTCTACGAGCAGTACTTC	CASREGFLRLYEQYF
NA	NA	TRBV28	TRBJ1-5	17	TGTGCCAGCACCTATGGGACATTTGGGGCCCCCAATCAGCCCCAGCATTTT	CASTYGTFGAPNQPQHF
NA	TRBD2	TRBV7-9	TRBJ2-2	17	TGTGCCAGCAGACCCGCGACTAGCGGGAGCGGGACCGGGGAGCTGTTTTTT	CASRPATSGSGTGELFF
NA	TRBD2	TRBV19	TRBJ2-2	15	TGTGCCAGTAGGCAACTAGCGGGAAACACCGGGGAGCTGTTTTTT	CASRQLAGNTGELFF
NA	TRBD1	TRBV5-4	TRBJ2-1	15	TGTGCCAGCAGCCCACGACAGGGTTCTTGGAATGAGCAGTTCTTC	CASSPRQGSWNEQFF
NA	NA	TRBV6-6	TRBJ1-5	16	TGTGCCAGCACCCTAATACCTGTTCTTTACAATCAGCCCCAGCATTTT	CASTLIPVLYNQPQHF
NA	NA	TRBV14	TRBJ1-6	18	TGTGCCAGCAGCCAAGGTTCGGATAGCTTCTCCTATAATTCACCCCTCCACTTT	CASSQGSDSFSYNSPLHF
NA	NA	TRBV7-6	TRBJ2-1	16	TGTGCCAGCAGCGAAAAAGGGTCCCCGGGGATCCATGAGCAGTTCTTC	CASSEKGSPGIHEQFF
NA	NA	TRBV6-6	TRBJ1-6	13	TGTGCCAGCAGGCAGGAACTGCGTTCACCCCTCCACTTT	CASRQELRSPLHF
NA	NA	TRBV12-2	TRBJ2-7	17	TGTGCAAGTCGCTTCCCCCGGACTAGCGGGAAAATCAACGAGCAGTACTTC	CASRFPRTSGKINEQYF
NA	TRBD1	TRBV28	TRBJ2-7	15	TGTGCCAGCGAAAAGGGGGGGGACAGGGTATACGAGCAGTACTTC	CASEKGGDRVYEQYF
NA	TRBD1	TRBV7-6	TRBJ2-5	14	TGTGCCAGCAGCCACAGGGGGATTCAAGAGACCCAGTACTTC	CASSHRGIQETQYF
once	NA	TRBV2	TRBJ2-7	17	TGTGCCAGCAGTGAAGCGCTTCTGGACAGAAACACCTACGAGCAGTACTTC	CASSEALLDRNTYEQYF
medium-sized	NA	TRBV9	TRBJ1-6	15	TGTGCCAGCAGCGTAGCGGGACTGAATAATTCACCCCTCCACTTT	CASSVAGLNNSPLHF
NA	NA	TRBV30	TRBJ1-2	13	TGTGCCTGGAGTGAAACAGGGTGGAATGGCTACACCTTC	CAWSETGWNGYTF
NA	TRBD2	TRBV18	TRBJ2-7	17	TGTGCCAGCTCACCAGCGACGCTGAGCGGGAGTATCAACGAGCAGTACTTC	CASSPATLSGSINEQYF
NA	TRBD2	TRBV2	TRBJ2-3	16	TGTGCCAGCAGTCCAGGACTAGCAGGGTCTGCAGATACGCAGTATTTT	CASSPGLAGSADTQYF
NA	TRBD2	TRBV4-1	TRBJ2-7	14	TGCGCCAGCAGCCACGGAGCGGGGGGTCTCGAGCAGTACTTC	CASSHGAGGLEQYF
once	TRBD1	TRBV2	TRBJ2-7	12	TGTGCCAGCAGGGCAAACAGGGGCGAGCAGTACTTC	CASRANRGEQYF
NA	TRBD2	TRBV11-2	TRBJ2-2	15	TGTGCCAGCAGCTCAGGGACTAGTTGGTCCGGGGAGCTGTTTTTT	CASSSGTSWSGELFF
NA	TRBD1	TRBV14	TRBJ1-2	14	TGTGCCAGCAGCCCCGGGACAGGCGGCTATGGCTACACCTTC	CASSPGTGGYGYTF
NA	NA	TRBV28	TRBJ1-5	13	TGTGCCAGCAGTCCTTATAGCAATCAGCCCCAGCATTTT	CASSPYSNQPQHF